This T cell receptor (beta chain) was obtained from a study of T cells in Graves' hyperthyroidism and ophthalmopathy (dated by TCRdb to between 2017 and 2020). With regard to the full study: Peripheral blood was sampled at the time of initial diagnosis, prior to any treatment. TCR V-J signatures able to tell the groups apart were searched for in a discovery cohort of 90 to 100 patients, of whom 43 had Graves' ophthalmopathy and more than 55 had stable Graves' hyperthyroidism. In roughly six Graves' hyperthyroidism patients, the study also compared T-cell repertoires from thyroid tissue with T-cell repertoires from blood. After sampling, hyperthyroidism patients received methimazole starting at 30 mg daily, and ophthalmopathy patients received high-dose intravenous methylprednisolone. Prospective prediction of ophthalmopathy was tested in an independent validation cohort of approximately 19 hyperthyroidism patients and approximately 17 patients who later progressed to ophthalmopathy. The approximately 100 discovery patients were randomly split 7:3 into training and test sets. The paper reports TCR Vbeta CDR3 sequencing of some 140 peripheral blood samples: fewer than 50 ophthalmopathy, about 75 hyperthyroidism and approximately 17 progressor patients.

CDR1 and CDR2 are drawn from the germline V gene: SNHLY, FYNNEI. The CDR3 spans 15 residues, from the cysteine through the phenylalanine. Solely the CDR3 DNA is kept, with 45 bases framed from the first base. TCR beta CDR3 regions were amplified from RNA transcripts. A first-round RT-PCR of the TCR CDR3 used the HTBI primer set with the Qiagen OneStep RT-PCR kit. Libraries were constructed in a second round of multiplex PCR, after which size selection and purification were carried out. Sequencing of the libraries was done on an Illumina HiSeq2000 using paired-end 100 bp reads. From the authors' description of their analysis: SOAPnuke was used to process the raw data, throwing out any read that contained adapters or uncalled bases, had a mean Phred below 15, or lacked an exact constant-primer or identifier match. High-quality paired reads were merged using COPE v1.2.5, and each unique nucleotide sequence was defined as a clonotype. Clonotypes were aligned to IMGT TRBV, TRBD and TRBJ reference segments using MiTCR v1.1. The analysis was restricted to V-J combinations with a frequency above 0.0001, which together covered around 99% of the repertoires. A TCS score was defined as the ratio of F50 (clonal expansion) to E x V (chaos), with BLOSUM62-based TCRdist applied between CDR3 peptides within each V-J. Welch's t-statistics and random forest reduced roughly 530 V-J features to 13, which were used in a naive Bayes classifier (R e1071). TCRdb took the public reads, trimmed them with fastp at Q25, ran MiXCR for clone calling and kept in-frame beta chains. Entries are consolidated by CDR3 protein sequence, retaining the most common genes and DNA. The V and J calls and clone size are TCRdb's, not the authors'. Across this sample there are 500,000 to 650,000 distinct CDR3 sequences, with roughly 17% seen only once. 15% to 20% of the sample belongs to the ten largest clones.

Overall results and qualifications from the work: Sample size was not statistically predetermined, and blinding of investigators to group allocation was not performed. During validation, the model predicted progression to ophthalmopathy a median of around 6 months ahead of onset, with more than 60% sensitivity and about 75% specificity. A model built on a 13 V-J signature distinguished ophthalmopathy from stable hyperthyroidism, reaching around 87% sensitivity and 81.08% specificity in cross-validation and 80%/75% in testing. Most expanded thyroid clonotypes (frequency above 0.001) were also detected in blood, a finding suggesting that blood repertoires may reflect thyroid immune responses.

In the ophthalmopathy patients, disease was moderately to severely active, with a Clinical Activity Score of 3 or more, a NOSPECS grade of 4 or more, and a duration of less than 3 months. Exclusion was applied to patients with uncontrolled infections, other autoimmune diseases, pregnancy or lactation. Diagnoses were based on clinical symptoms, serum thyroxine and TRAb, thyroid ultrasound and orbital computed tomography. PBMCs were isolated from 10 ml of fresh peripheral blood by Ficoll-Paque density gradient centrifugation. Trizol reagent was used to extract total RNA, and RNA quality was then checked on an Agilent 2100 Bioanalyzer. Comment on this clonotype: The antigen it binds to is not known. A read error may produce the germline difference seen at one junction end.

The rearrangement combines TRBV2 with TRBJ2-2, with 11 bases matching TRBD2. Specimen: blood. The TCR sequence derives from a young woman with Graves' ophthalmopathy. Here is the DNA: TGTGTCACTAGCGGGAGTAGGCTAAACACCGGGGAGCTGTCTTTT. Its amino acids are CVTSGSRLNTGELSF.